Below, one TCR beta chain is given with its context. What it binds is unknown. The entry originates in a study of cytomegalovirus exposure and HLA in healthy donors. General observations from the study: The classifier reportedly diagnosed cytomegalovirus status with high sensitivity and specificity.

PCR involved 60 Vbeta and 13 Jbeta primers. TCRdb's copy holds only in-frame clones and misses some; the assay was immunoSEQ multiplex PCR. The repertoire holds under 150,000 clones, with roughly 70% as singletons. Sequenced material: PBMCs. The TCR comes from a man aged 45-65 years in good health and CMV-seropositive.

The CDR3 region is CASSLERGEKLFF. The CDR3 DNA is TGTGCCAGCAGCTTAGAGAGAGGTGAAAAACTGTTTTTT. The V gene is TRBV7-6, the J gene TRBJ1-4; D is unresolved. Germline V gene sequence: CDR1 SGHVS, CDR2 FNYEAQ. V lost 1 base, J lost 7 bases, and 7 bases lay in between. The CDR3 loop spans 13 amino acids.